This record looks at one T cell receptor (beta chain) sequence and its context. Its antigen has not been determined. No per-base quality is available; no much larger clone lies one base away. Preparation of the library involved the immunoSEQ multiplex PCR assay. For the multiplex PCR, a mixture combining 60 forward primers for TCR Vbeta segments and 13 reverse primers for TCR Jbeta segments was used. The CDR3 region of rearranged TCR beta genes was amplified from genomic DNA with a multiplex PCR assay. The Illumina HiSeq System was used to sequence the amplified TCR beta libraries as 87-base-pair reads. As for the original processing: In a later analysis, tens of millions of unique TCR beta chains were counted across the roughly 610 repertoires, and around 11 million of these chains were shared by at least two donors. A nearest-neighbor algorithm error-corrected the raw reads and collapsed the reads into unique sequences, merging closely related sequences to remove PCR and sequencing errors. Alignment of CDR3 sequences to IMGT reference sequences was used to assign V, D and J gene segments. For a sequence to be retained, a match of at least six nucleotides was required to both a V gene segment and a J gene segment. Rearrangements were called productive when the CDR3 lacked stop codons and stayed in frame with V and J; all others were non-productive. CDR3 was defined according to IMGT convention as the region running from the second conserved V-encoded cysteine to the conserved J-encoded phenylalanine. Sequences without an unambiguous match to a single V gene segment were excluded from the earlier analysis of about 630 of the donors. An earlier analysis of some 610 of the donors called V segments functional above 56.7% productive rearrangements and segregating when the between-donor standard deviation exceeded 5%. A statistical classification framework was built for diagnosing cytomegalovirus status from the catalog of TCR beta chain sequences. A later analysis assigned V and J genes by comparing TCR nucleotide sequences with IMGT/GENE-DB human TR gene sequences. Using the TCRdist pipeline, a later analysis assigned CDR3 sequences along with most-parsimonious VDJ recombination scenarios. In a later analysis, each TCR beta chain was defined by its CDR3 amino acid sequence together with its V-gene family, and reads lacking a unique V-gene family were excluded. To address suspected cross-contamination and a sequencing artifact, a later analysis removed 450 to 700 highly shared, low-generation-probability nucleotide sequences. A later analysis calculated a clonal expansion index for each public chain from normalized within-repertoire ranks of inferred template counts. In a later analysis, generation probabilities were computed with a VDJ recombination model fitted to out-of-frame rearrangements, and the resulting probabilities were checked against IGoR. In a later analysis, hypergeometric tests were used to score TCR-TCR, TCR-HLA and TCR-CMV co-occurrence, with a repertoire-size bias correction applied to TCR pairs. To estimate false discovery rates, a later analysis permuted the HLA or CMV assignments 20 times. A later analysis grouped co-occurring TCRs with DBSCAN, adding TCRdist sequence similarity when clustering within HLA-allele-positive subsets. Repertoires with fewer than 30,000 or more than 120,000 public chains, plus five repertoires with anomalous nucleotide sharing, were excluded from co-occurrence clustering. Here the immuneACCESS table is served through TCRdb, limited to in-frame sequences with V and J called. Missing clones are a known gap in these copies; in checked studies unresolved V genes cover under half, and the rest lacks a known reason. Clone size and the V and J calls come from that table; the DNA yielded D and trimming. This sample lists around 230,000 clones; around 83% were detected once. The ten largest clones represent roughly 0.22% of the sample.

This sample was included in a study of cytomegalovirus exposure and HLA in healthy donors (dated by TCRdb to 2017 to 2019). About the investigation overall: An earlier analysis of around 600 of the donors reported approximately 300 Gb of sequence data and roughly 100 million unique TCR beta sequences from some 180 million T cells. About five DR-DQ haplotypes were handled as single units for association and clustering because linkage in the cohort was strong. Donor age, sex, ethnicity and CMV serostatus were compiled alongside the repertoire data. Typing coverage varied by locus: roughly 629-630 donors for A, B, C, DRB1 and DQB1; approximately 560 for DQA1; about 590 for DPA1; roughly 470 for DPB1. Of the 300 to 400 genotyped donors, roughly 85% fell in the genetic ancestry cluster associated with self-reported Caucasian donors. Besides the first cohort of 500 to 700 subjects, a separate validation cohort made up of roughly 120 different subjects was used. The study profiled the T cell repertoires of 550 to 700 subjects by immunosequencing and related them to cytomegalovirus serostatus. In the later analysis, no new phenotypic data were used to find candidate immune exposures; instead, reliance was placed on TCR beta sequences and their occurrence across donors. In a later analysis, previously published TCR beta repertoires from 666 donors were re-analyzed and high-resolution HLA genotyping was added so that TCR occurrence patterns could be studied. To predict cytomegalovirus infection status, the study brought together high-throughput TCR immunosequencing, statistical association of individual TCRs with disease status, and machine learning. An early release that covered about 600 HLA-typed donors contained approximately 300 gigabases of sequencing data and 75 million to 100 million unique TCR sequences. Class I and class II HLA loci were covered by the typing at four-digit resolution. The study aimed to test whether signatures of past pathogen exposure could be identified by cataloging public T cell receptors. All discovery cohort repertoires had been generated on a single sequencing platform. Among some 410 genotyped donors of the cohort, an average of about 240,000 unique TCR beta nucleotide sequences was sequenced per donor, of which 15% to 20% were non-productive. A later genetic analysis took genome-wide SNP genotypes for about 65% of the 666 donors and used that subset as a discovery cohort. An earlier analysis of 587 of the donors used high-throughput TCR beta sequencing to judge whether each TCR beta V gene segment behaved as functional or pseudogenic.

In total, 500 to 700 healthy bone marrow donors made up the cohort. At the time of sampling, all cohort members were nominally healthy, though unrecorded immune exposures were likely present. The donor was CMV seronegative and belonged to the group of around 350 seronegative cohort members. Every donor gave a peripheral blood sample, and the peripheral blood mononuclear cells from that sample were used for TCR beta sequencing. The Qiagen DNeasy Blood Extraction Kit was used to extract genomic DNA from the blood cell samples. The investigation overall reported the following: Linkage disequilibrium might explain the correlated functional status among segregating V segments, but an unknown experimental factor could not be ruled out. Specific HLA alleles were associated with 15,000 to 20,000 TCR beta sequences at a false discovery rate of 0.05 in a later analysis. In this cohort, only TCR beta chains were sequenced, and detectable features were limited by the absence of alpha or paired-chain data. In an earlier analysis of roughly 500 of the donors, most TCR beta V segments appeared in productive rearrangements about 87% or about 30% of the time, broadly matching IMGT annotations. Compared with equally common non-associated chains, HLA-associated TCR beta chains in a later analysis were more clonally expanded and had lower generation probabilities. In a later analysis, TCR association rates were found to vary across HLA loci, with the most associated TCRs seen for DRB1 alleles and the fewest for HLA-C alleles. The classifier was reported to diagnose cytomegalovirus status with high specificity and sensitivity in both the original and validation cohorts. The study gave a list of about 160 TCR beta chains associated with cytomegalovirus. According to a later analysis, parvovirus B19, influenza, CMV and Epstein-Barr virus appeared linked to several top co-occurrence clusters. A few of the identified cytomegalovirus-associated TCR beta chains were confirmed in vitro to be specific for cytomegalovirus antigens. A further reported finding was that TCR beta sequences accurately predicted the HLA-A and HLA-B alleles for most subjects in the first cohort. Most CMV-associated TCR beta chains appeared to be HLA-restricted in a later analysis, and the HLA associations seemed to be driven largely by CMV exposure. Assigning TCR associations to individual alleles was difficult when HLA alleles, especially DR and DQ, strongly co-occurred. Roughly uniform sequencing depth across donors was assumed in presence/absence analyses, although this assumption may not hold. A later genetic analysis associated a missense DCLRE1C variant with V-gene and J-gene trimming of TCR beta chains, and an independent cohort replicated the association. CMV serostatus was the only immune exposure information available for the cohort. Because HLA typing was missing for some donors at each locus, association tests included only the typed subset. The authors suggested that the approach could potentially be extended to other disease states and immunological phenotypes. A later genetic analysis reported fewer N-insertions in productive TCRs among donors in an Asian-associated ancestry cluster than the roughly 700-donor mean. Across donors, most TCR sequences were observed very rarely, whereas some public TCRs were present in many individuals. The earlier analysis of 587 of the donors excluded fewer than 20 rarely observed V segments, including chromosome 9 orphons, because counts were too low. A cluster of highly shared sequence variants was judged likely to be a technical artifact of the sequencing pipeline. Some IMGT-functional V segments, including TRBV6-2 and TRBV6-3, could not be told apart with the 87-base-pair reads, so those segments were excluded.

Trimming at the junction amounts to 4 bases on V and 1 base on J, and the germline ends lie 7 bases apart. CDR1 and CDR2 are read off the germline V gene as SNHLY and FYNNEI. Including cysteine and phenylalanine, the CDR3 has 13 amino acids. Only the CDR3 DNA is retained, 39 bases long and in frame from the first base. The clonotype was recovered from a girl aged 2 to 9 in good health and CMV-seronegative. Input material: PBMCs. The chain joins TRBV2 to TRBJ1-1, with no confident D gene call. Read as DNA, the sequence is TGTGCCAGCAGTGTGAGTCAGAACACTGAAGCTTTCTTT. Translated, it gives CASSVSQNTEAFF. When the CDR3 is completed using the reference TRBV2 and TRBJ1-1 genes on either side, the full variable domain is EPEVTQTPSHQVTQMGQEVILRCVPISNHLYFYWYRQILGQKVEFLVSFYNNEISEKSEIFDDQFSVERPDGSNFTLKIRSTKLEDSAMYFCASSVSQNTEAFFGQGTRLTVV.